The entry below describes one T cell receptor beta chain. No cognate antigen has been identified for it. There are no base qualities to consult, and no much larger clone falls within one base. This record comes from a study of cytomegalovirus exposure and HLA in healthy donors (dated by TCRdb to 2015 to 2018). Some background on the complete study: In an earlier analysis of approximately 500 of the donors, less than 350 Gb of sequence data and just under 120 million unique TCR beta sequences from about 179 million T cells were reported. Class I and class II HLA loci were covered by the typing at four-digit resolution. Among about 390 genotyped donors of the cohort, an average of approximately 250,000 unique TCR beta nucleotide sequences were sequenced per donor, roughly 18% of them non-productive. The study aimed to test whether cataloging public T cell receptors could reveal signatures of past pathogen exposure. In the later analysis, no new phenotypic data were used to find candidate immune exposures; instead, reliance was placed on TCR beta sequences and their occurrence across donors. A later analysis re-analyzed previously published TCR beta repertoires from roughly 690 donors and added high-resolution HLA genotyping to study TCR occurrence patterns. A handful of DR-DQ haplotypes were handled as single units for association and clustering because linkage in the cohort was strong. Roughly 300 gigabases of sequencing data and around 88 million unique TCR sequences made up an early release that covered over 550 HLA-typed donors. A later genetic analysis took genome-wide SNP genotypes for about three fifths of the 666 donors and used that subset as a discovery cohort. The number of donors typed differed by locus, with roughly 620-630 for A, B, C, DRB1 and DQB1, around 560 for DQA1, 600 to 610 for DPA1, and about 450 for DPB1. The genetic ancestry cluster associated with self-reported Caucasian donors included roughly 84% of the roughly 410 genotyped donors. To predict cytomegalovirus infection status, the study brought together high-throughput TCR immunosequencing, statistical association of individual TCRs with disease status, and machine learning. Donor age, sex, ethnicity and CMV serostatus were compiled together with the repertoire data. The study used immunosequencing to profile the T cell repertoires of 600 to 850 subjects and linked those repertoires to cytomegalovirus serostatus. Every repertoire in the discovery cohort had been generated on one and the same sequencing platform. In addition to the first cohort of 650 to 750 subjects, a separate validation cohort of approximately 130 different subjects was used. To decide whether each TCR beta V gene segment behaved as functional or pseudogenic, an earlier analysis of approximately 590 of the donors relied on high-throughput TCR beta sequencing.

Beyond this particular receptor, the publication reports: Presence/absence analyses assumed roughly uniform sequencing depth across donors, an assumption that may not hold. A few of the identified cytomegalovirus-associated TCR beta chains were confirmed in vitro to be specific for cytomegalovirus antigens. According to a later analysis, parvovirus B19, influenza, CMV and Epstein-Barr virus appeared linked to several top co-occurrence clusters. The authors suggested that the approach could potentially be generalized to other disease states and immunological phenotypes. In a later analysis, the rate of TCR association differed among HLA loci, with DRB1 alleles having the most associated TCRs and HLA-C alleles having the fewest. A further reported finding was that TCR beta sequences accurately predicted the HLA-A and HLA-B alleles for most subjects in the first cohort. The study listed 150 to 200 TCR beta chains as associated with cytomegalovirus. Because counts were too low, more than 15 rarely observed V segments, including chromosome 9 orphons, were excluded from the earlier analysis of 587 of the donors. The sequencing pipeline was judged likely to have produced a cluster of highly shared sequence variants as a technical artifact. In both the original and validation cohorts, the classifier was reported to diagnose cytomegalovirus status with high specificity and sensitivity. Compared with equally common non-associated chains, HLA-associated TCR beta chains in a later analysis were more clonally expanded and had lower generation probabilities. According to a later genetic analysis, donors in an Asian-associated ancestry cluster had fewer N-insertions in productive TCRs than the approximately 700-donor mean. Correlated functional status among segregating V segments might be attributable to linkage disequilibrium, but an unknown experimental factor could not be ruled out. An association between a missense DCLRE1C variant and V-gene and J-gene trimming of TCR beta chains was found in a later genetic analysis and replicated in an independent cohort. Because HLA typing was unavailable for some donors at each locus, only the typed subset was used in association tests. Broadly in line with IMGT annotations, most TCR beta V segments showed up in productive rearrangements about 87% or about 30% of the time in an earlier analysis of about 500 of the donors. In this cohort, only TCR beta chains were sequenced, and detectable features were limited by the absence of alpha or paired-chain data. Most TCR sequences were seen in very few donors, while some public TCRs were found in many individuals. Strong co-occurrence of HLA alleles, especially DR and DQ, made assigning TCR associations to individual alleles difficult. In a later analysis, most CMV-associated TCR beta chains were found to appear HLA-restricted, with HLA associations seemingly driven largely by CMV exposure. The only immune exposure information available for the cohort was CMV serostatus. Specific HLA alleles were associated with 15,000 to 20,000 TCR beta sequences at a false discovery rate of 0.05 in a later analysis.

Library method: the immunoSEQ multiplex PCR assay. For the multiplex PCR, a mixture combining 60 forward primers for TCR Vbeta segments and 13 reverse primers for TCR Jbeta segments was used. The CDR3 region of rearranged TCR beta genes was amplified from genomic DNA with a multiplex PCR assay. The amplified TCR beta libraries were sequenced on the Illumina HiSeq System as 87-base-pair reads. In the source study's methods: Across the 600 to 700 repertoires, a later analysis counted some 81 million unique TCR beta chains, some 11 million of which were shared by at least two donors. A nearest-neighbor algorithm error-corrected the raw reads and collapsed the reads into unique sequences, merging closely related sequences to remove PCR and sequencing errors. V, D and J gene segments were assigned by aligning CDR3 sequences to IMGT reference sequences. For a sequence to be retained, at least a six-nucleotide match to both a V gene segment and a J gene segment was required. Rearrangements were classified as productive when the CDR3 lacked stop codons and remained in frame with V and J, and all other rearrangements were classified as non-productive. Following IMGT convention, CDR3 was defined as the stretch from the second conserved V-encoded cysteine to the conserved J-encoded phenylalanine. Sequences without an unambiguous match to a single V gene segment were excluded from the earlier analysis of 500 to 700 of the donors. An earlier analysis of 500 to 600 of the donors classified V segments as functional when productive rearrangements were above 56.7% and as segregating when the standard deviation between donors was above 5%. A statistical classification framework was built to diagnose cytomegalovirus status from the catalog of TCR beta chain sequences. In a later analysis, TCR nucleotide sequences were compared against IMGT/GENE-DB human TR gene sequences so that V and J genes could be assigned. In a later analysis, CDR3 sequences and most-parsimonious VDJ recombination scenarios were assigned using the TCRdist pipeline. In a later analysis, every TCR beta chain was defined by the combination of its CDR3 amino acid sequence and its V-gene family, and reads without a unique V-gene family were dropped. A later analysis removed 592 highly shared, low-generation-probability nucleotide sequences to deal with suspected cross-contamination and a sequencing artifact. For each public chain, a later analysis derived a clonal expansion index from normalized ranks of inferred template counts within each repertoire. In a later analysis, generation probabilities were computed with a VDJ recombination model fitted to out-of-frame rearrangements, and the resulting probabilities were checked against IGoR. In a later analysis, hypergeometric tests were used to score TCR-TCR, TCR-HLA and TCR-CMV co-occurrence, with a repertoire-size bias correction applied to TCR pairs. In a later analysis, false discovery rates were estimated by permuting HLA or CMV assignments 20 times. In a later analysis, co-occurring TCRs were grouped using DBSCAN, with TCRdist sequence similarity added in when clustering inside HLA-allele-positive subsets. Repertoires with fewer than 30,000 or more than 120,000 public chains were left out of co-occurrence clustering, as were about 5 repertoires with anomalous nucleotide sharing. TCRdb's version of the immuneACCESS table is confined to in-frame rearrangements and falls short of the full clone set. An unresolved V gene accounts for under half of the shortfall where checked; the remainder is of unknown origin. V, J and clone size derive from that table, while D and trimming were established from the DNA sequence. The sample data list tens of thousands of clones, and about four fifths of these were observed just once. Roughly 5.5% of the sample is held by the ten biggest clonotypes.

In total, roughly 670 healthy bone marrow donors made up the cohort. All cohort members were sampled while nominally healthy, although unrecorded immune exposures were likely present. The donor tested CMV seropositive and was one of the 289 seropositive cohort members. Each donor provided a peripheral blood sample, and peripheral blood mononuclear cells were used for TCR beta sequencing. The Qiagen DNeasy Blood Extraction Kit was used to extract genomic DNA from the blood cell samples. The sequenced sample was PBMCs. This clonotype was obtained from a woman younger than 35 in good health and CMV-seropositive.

The bases read TGTGCCAGCAGCCCACCGCCTGGGCAGGGGTATCAGCCCCAGCATTTT. It translates to CASSPPPGQGYQPQHF. The rearranged segments are TRBV28 and TRBJ1-5; 6 matching bases give a weak D call of TRBD1. V is clipped by 6 bases and J by 5 bases, and the sequence between their germline boundaries is 20 bases long. The germline V gene sets CDR1 to MDHEN and CDR2 to SYDVKM. The CDR3 runs 16 amino acids, cysteine and phenylalanine included. Left in the record is the CDR3 DNA by itself, 48 bases read in frame from the first base.